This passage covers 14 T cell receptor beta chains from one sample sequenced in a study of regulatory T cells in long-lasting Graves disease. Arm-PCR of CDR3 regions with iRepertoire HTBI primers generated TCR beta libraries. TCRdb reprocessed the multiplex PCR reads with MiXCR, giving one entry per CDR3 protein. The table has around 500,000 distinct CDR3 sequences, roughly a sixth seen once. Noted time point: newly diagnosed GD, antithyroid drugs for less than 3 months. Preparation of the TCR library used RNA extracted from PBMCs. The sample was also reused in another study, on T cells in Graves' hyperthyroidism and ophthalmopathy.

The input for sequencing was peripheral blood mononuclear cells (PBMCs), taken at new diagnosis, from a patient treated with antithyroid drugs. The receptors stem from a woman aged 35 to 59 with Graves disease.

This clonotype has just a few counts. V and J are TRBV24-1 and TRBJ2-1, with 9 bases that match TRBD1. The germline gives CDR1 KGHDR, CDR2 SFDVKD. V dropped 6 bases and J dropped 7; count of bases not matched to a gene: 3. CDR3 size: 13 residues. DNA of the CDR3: TGTGCCACCAGTAGGACAGGGGTGAATGAGCAGTTCTTC. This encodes CATSRTGVNEQFF.

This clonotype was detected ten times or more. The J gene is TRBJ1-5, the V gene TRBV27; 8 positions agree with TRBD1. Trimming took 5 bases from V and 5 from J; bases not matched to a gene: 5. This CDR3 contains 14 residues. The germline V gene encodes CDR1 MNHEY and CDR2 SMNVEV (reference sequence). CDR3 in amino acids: CASSQGAGYQPQHF. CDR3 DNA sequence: TGTGCCAGCAGTCAGGGGGCCGGGTATCAGCCCCAGCATTTT.

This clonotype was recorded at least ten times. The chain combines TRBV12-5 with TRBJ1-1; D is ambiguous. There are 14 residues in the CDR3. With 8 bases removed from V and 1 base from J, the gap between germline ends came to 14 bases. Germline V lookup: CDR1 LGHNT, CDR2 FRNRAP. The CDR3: CASSVPTENTEAFF. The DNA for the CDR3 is TGTGCTAGTTCTGTGCCGACCGAGAACACTGAAGCTTTCTTT.

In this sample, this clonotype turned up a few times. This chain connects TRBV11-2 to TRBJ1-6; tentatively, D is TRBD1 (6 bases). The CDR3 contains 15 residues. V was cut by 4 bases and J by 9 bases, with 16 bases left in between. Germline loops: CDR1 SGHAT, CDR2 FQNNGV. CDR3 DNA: TGTGCCAGCAGCTCAGGGGAGGGTTTAGGTTCACCCCTCCACTTT. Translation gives CASSSGEGLGSPLHF.

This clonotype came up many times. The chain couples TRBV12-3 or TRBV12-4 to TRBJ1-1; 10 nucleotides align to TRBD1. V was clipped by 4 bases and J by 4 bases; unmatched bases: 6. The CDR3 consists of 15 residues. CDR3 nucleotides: TGTGCCAGCAGTTCTCCGGGACAGGGGTCCACTGAAGCTTTCTTT. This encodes CASSSPGQGSTEAFF.

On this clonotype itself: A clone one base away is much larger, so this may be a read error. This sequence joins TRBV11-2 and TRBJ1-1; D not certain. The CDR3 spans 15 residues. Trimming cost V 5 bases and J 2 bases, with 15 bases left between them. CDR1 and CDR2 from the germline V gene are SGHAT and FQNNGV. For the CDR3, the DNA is TGTGCCAGCAGCCCCCGGGCAGTACTTAACACTGAAGCTTTCTTT. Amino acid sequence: CASSPRAVLNTEAFF.

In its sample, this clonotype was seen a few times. This chain's CDR3 is CASSQGALGEQYF. In DNA, the CDR3 is TGTGCCAGCAGCCAAGGGGCTCTGGGCGAGCAGTACTTC. V usage is TRBV14 and J usage is TRBJ2-7, with D unresolved. Germline assignment: CDR1 SGHDN and CDR2 FVKESK. CDR3 length: 13 residues. Deletions cut 1 base from V and 6 bases from J, with 10 bases between. The full variable domain, rest sourced from reference TRBV14 and TRBJ2-7, is EAGVTQFPSHSVIEKGQTVTLRCDPISGHDNLYWYRRVMGKEIKFLLHFVKESKQDESGMPNNRFLAERTGGTYSTLKVQPAELEDSGVYFCASSQGALGEQYFGPGTRLTVT.

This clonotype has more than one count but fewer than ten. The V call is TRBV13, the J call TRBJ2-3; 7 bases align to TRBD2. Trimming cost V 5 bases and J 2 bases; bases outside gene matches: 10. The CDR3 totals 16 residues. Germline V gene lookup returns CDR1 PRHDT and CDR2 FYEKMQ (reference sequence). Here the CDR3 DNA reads TGTGCCAGCAGCCCTACAGTCGGGGGGAACACAGATACGCAGTATTTT. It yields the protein CASSPTVGGNTDTQYF. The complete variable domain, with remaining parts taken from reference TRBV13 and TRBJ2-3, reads AAGVIQSPRHLIKEKRETATLKCYPIPRHDTVYWYQQGPGQDPQFLISFYEKMQSDKGSIPDRFSAQQFSDYHSELNMSSLELGDSALYFCASSPTVGGNTDTQYFGPGTRLTVL.

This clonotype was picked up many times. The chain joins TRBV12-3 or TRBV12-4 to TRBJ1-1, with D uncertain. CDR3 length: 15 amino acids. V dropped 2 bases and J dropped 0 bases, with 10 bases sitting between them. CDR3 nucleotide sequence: TGTGCCAGCAGTTTACAGGCTGCGATGAACACTGAAGCTTTCTTT. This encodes CASSLQAAMNTEAFF.

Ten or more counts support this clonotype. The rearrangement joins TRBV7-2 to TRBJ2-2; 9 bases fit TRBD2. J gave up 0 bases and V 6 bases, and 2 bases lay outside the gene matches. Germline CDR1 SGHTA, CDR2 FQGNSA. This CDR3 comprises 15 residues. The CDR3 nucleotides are TGTGCCAGCAGAGCGGGGGGCGCGAACACCGGGGAGCTGTTTTTT. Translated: CASRAGGANTGELFF.

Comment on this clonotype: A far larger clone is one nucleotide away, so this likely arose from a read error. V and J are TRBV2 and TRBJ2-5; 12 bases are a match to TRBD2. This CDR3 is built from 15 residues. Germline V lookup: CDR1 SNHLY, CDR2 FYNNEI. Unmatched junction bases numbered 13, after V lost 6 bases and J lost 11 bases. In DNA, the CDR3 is TGTGCCAGCAGCCGGACTAGCGGGGCCTACAATGAGCAGTACTTC. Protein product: CASSRTSGAYNEQYF.

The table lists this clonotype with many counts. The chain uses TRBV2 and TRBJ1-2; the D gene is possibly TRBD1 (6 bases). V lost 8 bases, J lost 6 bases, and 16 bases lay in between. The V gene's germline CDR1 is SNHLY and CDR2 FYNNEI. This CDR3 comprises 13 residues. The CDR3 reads CASRQAPSDGYTF. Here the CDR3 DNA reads TGTGCCAGCCGACAGGCGCCATCGGATGGCTACACCTTC.

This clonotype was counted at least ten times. The DNA for the CDR3 is TGTGCCAGCAGCTTAGGCCAGGGGTGGGACACTGAAGCTTTCTTT. Translating it yields CASSLGQGWDTEAFF. The J gene is TRBJ1-1, the V gene TRBV11-2; D may be TRBD1 (6 bases). Trimming stripped 1 base from V and 3 bases from J, with 12 bases between. Germline V lookup: CDR1 SGHAT, CDR2 FQNNGV. The CDR3 runs to 15 residues.

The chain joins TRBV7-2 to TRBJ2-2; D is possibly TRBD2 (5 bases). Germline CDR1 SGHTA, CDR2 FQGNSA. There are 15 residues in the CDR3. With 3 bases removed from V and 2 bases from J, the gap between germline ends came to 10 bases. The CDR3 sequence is CASSFSGTNTGELFF. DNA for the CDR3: TGTGCCAGCAGCTTCAGCGGAACTAACACCGGGGAGCTGTTTTTT. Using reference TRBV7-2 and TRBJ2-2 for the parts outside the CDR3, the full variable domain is GAGVSQSPSNKVTEKGKDVELRCDPISGHTALYWYRQSLGQGLEFLIYFQGNSAPDKSGLPSDRFSAERTGGSVSTLTIQRTQQEDSAVYLCASSFSGTNTGELFFGEGSRLTVL.